The sequence of this T cell receptor (beta chain) was determined in a study of cytomegalovirus exposure and HLA in healthy donors. While the first cohort had around 700 subjects, the donors belonged to the separate validation cohort of 100 to 150 subjects. Sequencing used immunoSEQ multiplex PCR; TCRdb keeps in-frame clones, though not all of them. The sample has some 140,000 clones; around 84% are singletons. Study-wide results and caveats: In the approximately 120 validation repertoires, a later analysis found that first-cohort TCR clusters tended to co-occur. 164 TCR beta chains were listed as cytomegalovirus-associated. It was reported that the classifier diagnosed cytomegalovirus status with high specificity and sensitivity in both the original and validation cohorts.

With V trimmed by 4 bases and J by 2 bases, 3 bases remained unmatched. Germline V gene sequence: CDR1 WSHSY, CDR2 SAAADI. CDR3 length: 14 residues. As for this clone: Antigen: not known.

The clonotype was recovered from a human donor in good health. The genes are TRBV10-2 and TRBJ1-1, with 8 bases identical to TRBD1. Sequencing was performed on PBMCs. Written as DNA, the CDR3 is TGCGCCAGCAGTGTACCAGGGGGCAACACTGAAGCTTTCTTT. It is translated as CASSVPGGNTEAFF.